What follows describes a single T cell receptor beta chain. These data are taken from a study of CXCR3-negative and CXCR3-positive naive CD8 T cells. The libraries of TRB cDNA were constructed through 5' RACE using UMI labels. TCRdb reworked the 5' RACE reads into one entry per CDR3 protein, no DNA. The listing contains under 50,000 distinct CDR3 sequences. The CDR3 totals 16 residues. Sequenced input: naive CXCR3- CD8+ T cells from blood. The sample's subset: CD45RO-CCR7+CD27+CD95- naive CD8+ T cells lacking CXCR3 (TNR3-). This TCR derives from a human donor in good health. Some clones in this sample may be carry-over from other donors' samples. The chain joins TRBV21-1 to TRBJ1-1; the D call from TCRdb, TRBD1, cannot be confirmed without DNA. TRBV21-1 is noted as a pseudogene. The CDR3 loop is CASSTLFPGQNTEAFF.